Listed below are T cell receptor beta chains from one sample, sequenced in a study of human T cells and chemical hapten exposure. TCRdb processed the RACE reads anew with MiXCR; each CDR3 protein has one entry. The sample comprises around 380,000 distinct CDR3 sequences, around 5.5% of which are singletons, and 7% to 10% rests with the top ten. Sample: whole blood, taken in connection with sensitization to the hapten diphenylcyclopropenone (DPC). The receptors come from a woman aged 18-29 years with alopecia areata. Some clones in this sample may be carry-over from other donors' samples. The CDR3 runs from the conserved cysteine through the conserved F or W. A D gene is named only where the DNA matches it firmly. Not all rows give a size; the values are once, few, many and, for expanded clones, a class.

>.|TRBJ1-1|TRBV28|many
CASSFTFGSGPNTEAFF
TGTGCCAGCAGTTTCACCTTTGGTTCCGGACCAAACACTGAAGCTTTCTTT
>TRBD2|TRBJ2-1|TRBV14|.
CASSQMPGTSQFF
TGTGCCAGCAGCCAAATGCCCGGGACTAGCCAGTTCTTC
>.|TRBJ2-3|TRBV7-8|few
CASSSSVTQYF
TGTGCCAGCAGCTCGTCAGTTACGCAGTATTTT
>TRBD1|TRBJ1-1|TRBV6-1|many
CASRADRVGTEAFF
TGTGCCAGCAGGGCCGACAGGGTAGGGACTGAAGCTTTCTTT
>TRBD1|TRBJ2-2|TRBV12-3/TRBV12-4|few
CASTRQGAVTGELFF
TGTGCCAGCACTAGACAGGGGGCGGTCACCGGGGAGCTGTTTTTT
>TRBD2|TRBJ2-7|TRBV5-1|.
CASSLEGTSVYEQYF
TGCGCCAGCAGCTTGGAGGGGACTAGCGTCTACGAGCAGTACTTC
>TRBD1|TRBJ2-4|TRBV6-2/TRBV6-3|many
CASSYSQTGVNIQYF
TGTGCCAGCAGTTACTCCCAGACAGGGGTAAACATTCAGTACTTC
>.|TRBJ2-3|TRBV20-1|many
CSAPTGGNTDTQYF
TGCAGTGCTCCAACAGGAGGGAACACAGATACGCAGTATTTT
>.|TRBJ2-3|TRBV25-1|few
CASSESGLSTDTQYF
TGTGCCAGCAGTGAGTCGGGACTTAGCACAGATACGCAGTATTTT
>TRBD1|TRBJ2-3|TRBV7-2|many
CASSYQQGYTDTQYF
TGTGCCAGCAGCTACCAACAGGGGTACACAGATACGCAGTATTTT
>TRBD1|TRBJ2-1|TRBV5-5|.
CASIWRGTGFRNEQFF
TGTGCCAGCATCTGGCGTGGGACAGGGTTTAGGAATGAGCAGTTCTTC
>.|TRBJ2-1|TRBV7-8|few
CASSRRTRGDNEQFF
TGTGCCAGCAGCCGACGGACTAGGGGGGACAATGAGCAGTTCTTC
>TRBD1|TRBJ1-5|TRBV6-1|.
CASKGQGLNQPQHF
TGTGCCAGCAAGGGACAGGGTCTCAATCAGCCCCAGCATTTT
>.|TRBJ1-1|TRBV20-1|many
CSAVLQANTEAFF
TGCAGTGCTGTCCTCCAGGCGAACACTGAAGCTTTCTTT
>.|TRBJ1-2|TRBV5-1|few
CASSLAGDYGYTF
TGCGCCAGCAGCTTGGCTGGGGACTATGGCTACACCTTC
>TRBD2|TRBJ2-3|TRBV7-2|few
CASTVAGGTDTQYF
TGTGCCAGCACCGTAGCGGGGGGGACAGATACGCAGTATTTT
>.|TRBJ1-1|TRBV12-3/TRBV12-4|many
CASRPTGFTEAFF
TGTGCCAGCAGGCCCACAGGGTTCACTGAAGCTTTCTTT
>.|TRBJ2-1|TRBV7-2|.
CASSSGRASSYNEQFF
TGTGCCAGCAGTTCCGGACGGGCTAGCTCCTACAATGAGCAGTTCTTC
>.|TRBJ2-7|TRBV5-1|many
CASSLDRSYEQYF
TGTGCCAGCAGCTTGGACAGATCCTACGAGCAGTACTTC
>.|TRBJ1-1|TRBV14|.
CASSSAVVSEAFF
TGTGCCAGCAGCTCGGCGGTAGTATCTGAAGCTTTCTTT
>TRBD1|TRBJ2-7|TRBV12-3/TRBV12-4|many
CASSPWDRGYEQYF
TGTGCCAGCAGTCCTTGGGACAGGGGCTACGAGCAGTACTTC
>.|TRBJ1-1|TRBV20-1|.
CSAPSGTEAFF
TGCAGTGCTCCTTCGGGGACTGAAGCTTTCTTT
>.|TRBJ2-3|TRBV7-7|many
CASSPRGATDTQYF
TGTGCTAGCAGCCCTAGGGGGGCCACAGATACGCAGTATTTT
>TRBD1|TRBJ2-1|TRBV7-2|many
CASSLGTGRVNEQFF
TGTGCCAGCAGCTTAGGGACAGGTAGGGTGAATGAGCAGTTCTTC
>TRBD1|TRBJ2-5|TRBV7-2|many
CASSLYIQGQGYF
TGTGCCAGCAGCCTTTATATACAGGGACAGGGGTACTTC
>.|TRBJ1-1|TRBV20-1|many
CSARDGNSNTEAFF
TGCAGTGCTAGAGATGGGAATTCTAACACTGAAGCTTTCTTT